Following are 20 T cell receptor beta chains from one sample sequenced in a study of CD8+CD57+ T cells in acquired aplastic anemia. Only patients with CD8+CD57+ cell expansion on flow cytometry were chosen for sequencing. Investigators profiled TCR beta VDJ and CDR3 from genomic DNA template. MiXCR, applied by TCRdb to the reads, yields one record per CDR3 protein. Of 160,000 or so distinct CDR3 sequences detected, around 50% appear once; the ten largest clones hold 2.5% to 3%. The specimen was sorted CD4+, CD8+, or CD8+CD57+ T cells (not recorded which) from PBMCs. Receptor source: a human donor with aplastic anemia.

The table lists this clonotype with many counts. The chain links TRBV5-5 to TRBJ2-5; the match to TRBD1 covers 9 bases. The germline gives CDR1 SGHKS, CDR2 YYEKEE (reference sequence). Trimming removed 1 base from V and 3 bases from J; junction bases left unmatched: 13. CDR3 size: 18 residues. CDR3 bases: TGTGCCAGCAGCTTGATTCTCCGGGACAGGGTTACGAAAGAGACCCAGTACTTC. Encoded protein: CASSLILRDRVTKETQYF. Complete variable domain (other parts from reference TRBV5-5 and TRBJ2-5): DAGVTQSPTHLIKTRGQQVTLRCSPISGHKSVSWYQQVLGQGPQFIFQYYEKEERGRGNFPDRFSARQFPNYSSELNVNALLLGDSALYLCASSLILRDRVTKETQYFGPGTRLLVL.

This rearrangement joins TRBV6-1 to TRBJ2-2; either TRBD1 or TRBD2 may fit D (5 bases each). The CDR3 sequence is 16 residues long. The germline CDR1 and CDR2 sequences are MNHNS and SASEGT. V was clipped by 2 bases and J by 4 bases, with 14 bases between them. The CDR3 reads CASSERQLGTTGELFF. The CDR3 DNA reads TGTGCCAGCAGTGAACGACAACTAGGGACCACCGGGGAGCTGTTTTTT.

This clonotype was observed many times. CDR3 bases: TGTGCCAGTAGTATAGATCGAGGGAAGGATGAAGCTTTCTTT. As protein: CASSIDRGKDEAFF. V gene TRBV19 combines with J gene TRBJ1-1; D ambiguous. Trimming removed 0 bases from V and 7 bases from J, with 12 bases in between. The CDR3 sequence is 14 residues long. The germline V gene encodes CDR1 LNHDA and CDR2 SQIVND (reference sequence).

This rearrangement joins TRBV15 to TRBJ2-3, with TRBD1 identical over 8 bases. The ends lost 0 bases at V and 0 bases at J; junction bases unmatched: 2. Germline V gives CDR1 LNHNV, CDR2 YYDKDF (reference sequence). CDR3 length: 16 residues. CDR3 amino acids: CATSRDQGASTDTQYF. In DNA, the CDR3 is TGTGCCACCAGCAGAGATCAGGGGGCGAGCACAGATACGCAGTATTTT.

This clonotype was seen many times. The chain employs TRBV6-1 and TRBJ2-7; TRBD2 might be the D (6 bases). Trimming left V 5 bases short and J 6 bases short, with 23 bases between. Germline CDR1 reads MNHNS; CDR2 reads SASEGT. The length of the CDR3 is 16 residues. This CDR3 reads CASSPRRGLGEGEQYF. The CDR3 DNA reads TGTGCCAGCAGTCCGCGTAGGGGACTCGGTGAAGGCGAGCAGTACTTC.

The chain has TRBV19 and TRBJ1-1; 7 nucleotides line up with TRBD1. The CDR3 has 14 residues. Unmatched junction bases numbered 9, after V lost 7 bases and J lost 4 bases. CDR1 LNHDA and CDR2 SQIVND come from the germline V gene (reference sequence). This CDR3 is CASNYDRVGTEAFF. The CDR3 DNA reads TGTGCCAGTAACTACGACAGGGTGGGCACTGAAGCTTTCTTT.

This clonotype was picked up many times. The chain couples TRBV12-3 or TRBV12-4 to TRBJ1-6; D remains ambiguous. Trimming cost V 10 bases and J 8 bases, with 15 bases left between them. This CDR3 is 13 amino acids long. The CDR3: CATKIWGDSPLHF. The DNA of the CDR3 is TGTGCCACAAAAATCTGGGGAGATTCACCCCTCCACTTT.

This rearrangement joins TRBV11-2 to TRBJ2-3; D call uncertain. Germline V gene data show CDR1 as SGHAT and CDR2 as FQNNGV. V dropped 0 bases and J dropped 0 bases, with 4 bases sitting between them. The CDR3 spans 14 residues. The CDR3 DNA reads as TGTGCCAGCAGCTTAGAGGGGAGCACAGATACGCAGTATTTT. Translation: CASSLEGSTDTQYF.

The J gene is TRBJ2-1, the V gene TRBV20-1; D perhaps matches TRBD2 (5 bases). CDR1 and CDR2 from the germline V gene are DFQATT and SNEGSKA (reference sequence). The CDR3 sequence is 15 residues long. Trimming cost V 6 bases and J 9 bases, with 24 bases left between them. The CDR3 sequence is CSAATRAAFTSEQFF. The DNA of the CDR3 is TGCAGTGCCGCTACGAGGGCCGCCTTTACAAGTGAGCAGTTCTTC.

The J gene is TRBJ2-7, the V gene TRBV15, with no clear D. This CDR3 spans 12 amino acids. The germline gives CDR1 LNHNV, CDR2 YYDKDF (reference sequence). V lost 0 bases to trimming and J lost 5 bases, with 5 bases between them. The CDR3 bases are TGTGCCACCAGCAGAGATAGGAACGAGCAGTACTTC. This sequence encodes CATSRDRNEQYF.

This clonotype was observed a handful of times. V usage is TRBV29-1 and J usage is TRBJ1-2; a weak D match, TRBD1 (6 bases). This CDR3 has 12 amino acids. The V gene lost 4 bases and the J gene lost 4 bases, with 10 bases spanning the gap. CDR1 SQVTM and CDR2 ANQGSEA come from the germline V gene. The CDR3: CSVVQGGYGYTF. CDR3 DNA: TGCAGCGTTGTACAGGGTGGCTATGGCTACACCTTC.

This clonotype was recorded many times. The CDR3 DNA is TGCAGTGCACCGACAGGGGGGAACATTCAGTACTTC. Its protein product is CSAPTGGNIQYF. The J gene is TRBJ2-4, the V gene TRBV20-1; TRBD1 matches at 9 bases. CDR3 length equals 12 residues. V trimming: 6 bases; J trimming: 7 bases; junction bases outside the gene matches: 4. Germline V gives CDR1 DFQATT, CDR2 SNEGSKA (reference sequence).

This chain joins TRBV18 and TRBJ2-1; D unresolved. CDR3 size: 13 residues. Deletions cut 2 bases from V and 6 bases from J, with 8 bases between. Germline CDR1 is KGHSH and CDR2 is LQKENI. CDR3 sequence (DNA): TGTGCCAGCTCACCAGTTGGGTTCAATGAGCAGTTCTTC. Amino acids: CASSPVGFNEQFF.

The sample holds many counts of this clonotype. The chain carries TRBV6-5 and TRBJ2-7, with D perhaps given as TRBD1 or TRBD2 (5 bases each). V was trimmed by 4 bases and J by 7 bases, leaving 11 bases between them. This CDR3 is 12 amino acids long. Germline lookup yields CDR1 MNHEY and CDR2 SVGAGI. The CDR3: CASSSFWGEQYF. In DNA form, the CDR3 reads TGTGCCAGCAGTTCCTTCTGGGGGGAGCAGTACTTC.

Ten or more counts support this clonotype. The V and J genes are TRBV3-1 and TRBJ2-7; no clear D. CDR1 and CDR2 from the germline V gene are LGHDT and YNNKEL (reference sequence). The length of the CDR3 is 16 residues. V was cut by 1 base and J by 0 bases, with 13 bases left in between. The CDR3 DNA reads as TGTGCCAGCAGCCAAGTCCCCACAGTGGGCTCCTACGAGCAGTACTTC. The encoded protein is CASSQVPTVGSYEQYF.

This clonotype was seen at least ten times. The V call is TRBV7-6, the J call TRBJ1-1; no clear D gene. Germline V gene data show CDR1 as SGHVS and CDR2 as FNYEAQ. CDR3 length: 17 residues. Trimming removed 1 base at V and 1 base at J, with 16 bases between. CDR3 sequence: CASSLELPGGPNTEAFF. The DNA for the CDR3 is TGTGCCAGCAGCTTAGAGCTCCCAGGAGGACCGAACACTGAAGCTTTCTTT. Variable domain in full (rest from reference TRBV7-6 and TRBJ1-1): GAGVSQSPRYKVTKRGQDVALRCDPISGHVSLYWYRQALGQGPEFLTYFNYEAQQDKSGLPNDRFSAERPEGSISTLTIQRTEQRDSAMYRCASSLELPGGPNTEAFFGQGTRLTVV.

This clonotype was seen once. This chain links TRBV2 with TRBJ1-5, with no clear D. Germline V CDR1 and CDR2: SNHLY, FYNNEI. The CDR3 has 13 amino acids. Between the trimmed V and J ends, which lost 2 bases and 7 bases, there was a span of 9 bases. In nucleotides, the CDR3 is TGTGCCAGCAGTGAAATGGGGAACCAGCCCCAGCATTTT. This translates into CASSEMGNQPQHF.

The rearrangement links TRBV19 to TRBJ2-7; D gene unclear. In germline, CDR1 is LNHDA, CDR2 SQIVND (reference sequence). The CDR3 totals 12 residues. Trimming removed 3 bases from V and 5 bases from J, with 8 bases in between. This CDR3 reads CASSIEGNEQYF. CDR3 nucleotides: TGTGCCAGTAGTATTGAAGGGAACGAGCAGTACTTC.

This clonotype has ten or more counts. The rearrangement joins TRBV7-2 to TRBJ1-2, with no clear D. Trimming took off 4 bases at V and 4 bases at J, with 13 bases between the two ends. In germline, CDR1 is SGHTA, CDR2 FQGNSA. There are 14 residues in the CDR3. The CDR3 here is CASSSPAHIYGYTF. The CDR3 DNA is TGTGCCAGCAGCTCCCCTGCCCATATCTATGGCTACACCTTC.

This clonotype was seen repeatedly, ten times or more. The CDR3 spells CASSLVTPTRDEKLFF. The CDR3 DNA reads TGTGCCAGCAGCTTAGTTACCCCTACAAGGGATGAAAAACTGTTTTTT. The chain links TRBV7-8 to TRBJ1-4; no definite D call. V lost 1 base and J lost 6, with 15 bases in between. Germline V CDR1 and CDR2: SGHVS, FQNEAQ. This CDR3 contains 16 residues. Using reference TRBV7-8 and TRBJ1-4 for the parts outside the CDR3, the full variable domain is GAGVSQSPRYKVAKRGQDVALRCDPISGHVSLFWYQQALGQGPEFLTYFQNEAQLDKSGLPSDRFFAERPEGSVSTLKIQRTQQEDSAVYLCASSLVTPTRDEKLFFGSGTQLSVL.